This T cell receptor (beta chain) was recovered during a study of T-cell memory formation after mild COVID-19. Study observations and caveats: The appearance of some responding clones in pre-infection memory suggested that cross-reactive memory joined.

The germline CDR1 and CDR2 sequences are SGHTA and FQGNSA. The CDR3 extends over 12 amino acids. V shed 5 bases, J shed 16 bases, and the junction held 8 bases outside the gene matches. Libraries for TCRalpha and TCRbeta carried sample barcodes and unique molecular identifiers via 5'RACE. MiXCR was run by TCRdb on the 5' RACE reads, yielding one entry per CDR3 protein. The table includes under 700,000 distinct CDR3 sequences, roughly 20% detected once. With respect to this clonotype: What it recognizes is unknown.

The sequence derives from an adult woman who had mild COVID-19 (a few samples of this study predate the infection). Cell type and time point are not known. The rearrangement joins TRBV7-2 to TRBJ2-1, with 10 nucleotides matching TRBD2. The sequenced material came from PBMCs or a T cell subset sorted from them (not recorded which). The CDR3: CASSLSGRAFFF. The CDR3 bases are TGTGCCAGCAGCCTCAGCGGGAGGGCTTTCTTCTTC.